One and the same sample provided the 19 T cell receptor beta chains below, sequenced in a study of beta chain features in type 1 diabetes. Study-wide results and caveats: Across all four CD4+ subsets, people with type 1 diabetes showed modestly shorter TCRB CDR3s.

No antigen is known for these receptors. Every bit of the isolated RNA underwent reverse transcription, so sequencing read expressed TCRB transcripts. Measured with immunoSEQ multiplex PCR; TCRdb has only the in-frame clones, and not every one. The sample shows around 130,000 clones, 7% to 10% of them seen only once. Specimen: central memory CD4+ T cells from blood. Every receptor here comes from a man aged 25-40 years with type 1 diabetes.

This clone was seen a few times. The CDR3 coding sequence is TGTGCCAGCAGGGAGACTGAATACTACGAGCAGTACTTC. Translated, it gives CASRETEYYEQYF. V gene TRBV6-5 combines with J gene TRBJ2-7, with no clear D. Germline assignment: CDR1 MNHEY and CDR2 SVGAGI. Deletions cut 6 bases from V and 3 bases from J, with 12 bases between. The CDR3 loop spans 13 amino acids.

Only a few counts were recorded for this clone. The J gene is TRBJ2-3, the V gene TRBV30; unclear D gene. V gave up 1 base and J gave up 6 bases, with 5 bases separating them. The CDR3 contains 11 residues. CDR1 GTSNPN and CDR2 SVGIG come from the germline V gene (reference sequence). In DNA, the CDR3 is TGTGCCTGGAGTGCCCAGGATACGCAGTATTTT. Its protein product is CAWSAQDTQYF.

The chain recombines TRBV9 with TRBJ1-1; TRBD1 is a possible D gene (5 bases). Germline V CDR1 and CDR2: SGDLS, YYNGEE. This CDR3 spans 14 amino acids. The V and J ends lost 0 bases and 10 bases respectively, with 16 bases between them. CDR3 in DNA: TGTGCCAGCAGCGTAGAGCGGAGCGGGACCCGAGCTTTCTTT. Its translation: CASSVERSGTRAFF. Full variable domain (missing parts from reference TRBV9 and TRBJ1-1): DSGVTQTPKHLITATGQRVTLRCSPRSGDLSVYWYQQSLDQGLQFLIQYYNGEERAKGNILERFSAQQFPDLHSELNLSSLELGDSALYFCASSVERSGTRAFFGQGTRLTVV.

The chain uses TRBV6-5 and TRBJ2-3; TRBD2 matches at 10 bases. The length of the CDR3 is 15 residues. Germline loops: CDR1 MNHEY, CDR2 SVGAGI. The junction had 3 bases not matched to a gene; V was cut back by 5 bases and J by 1 base. CDR3 amino acids: CASSGLAGGTDTQYF. The CDR3 DNA reads TGTGCCAGCAGTGGGCTAGCGGGGGGCACAGATACGCAGTATTTT.

J is TRBJ2-3 and V is TRBV27, with 8 nucleotides matching TRBD1. Germline loops: CDR1 MNHEY, CDR2 SMNVEV (reference sequence). There are 16 residues in the CDR3. V was pared by 4 bases and J by 4 bases, with 10 bases of the junction left unmatched. The CDR3 is CASSSDRGWASDTQYF. DNA of the CDR3: TGTGCCAGCAGTTCAGACAGGGGATGGGCCTCAGATACGCAGTATTTT.

The rearrangement uses TRBV2 and TRBJ2-1, with D hard to call. CDR3 length: 15 residues. With 5 bases removed from V and 6 bases from J, the gap between germline ends came to 17 bases. From germline, CDR1 is SNHLY and CDR2 FYNNEI. The CDR3 DNA is TGTGCCAGCAGTCCGCGGAAAGACCCCCTCAATGAGCAGTTCTTC. Amino acid sequence: CASSPRKDPLNEQFF.

Only a few counts were recorded for this clone. The V call is TRBV28, the J call TRBJ1-5; D perhaps matches TRBD1 (6 bases). This CDR3 is built from 14 residues. CDR1 and CDR2 (germline): MDHEN, SYDVKM. Trimming took 6 bases from V and 8 from J, leaving 17 bases between them. The chain's CDR3 is CASSPGQTREPQHF. CDR3 nucleotide sequence: TGTGCCAGCAGCCCGGGACAAACAAGGGAGCCCCAGCATTTT.

This clone was seen only a few times. J is TRBJ1-2 and V is TRBV19; TRBD1 might be the D (5 bases). V lost 7 bases and J lost 8, with 26 bases in between. Germline assignment: CDR1 LNHDA and CDR2 SQIVND (reference sequence). CDR3 size: 16 residues. The CDR3 DNA is TGTGCCAGTACCTCAAGCCAGATGGGCAGGGCATACGGCTACACCTTC. Amino acids: CASTSSQMGRAYGYTF.

The chain has TRBV15 and TRBJ2-2; the match to TRBD2 covers 8 bases. V was clipped by 2 bases and J by 1 base; unmatched bases: 3. The CDR3 has 16 amino acids. From germline, CDR1 is LNHNV and CDR2 YYDKDF (reference sequence). The CDR3 coding sequence is TGTGCCACCAGCAGACGGGCGGGGGGGAACACCGGGGAGCTGTTTTTT. Its protein product is CATSRRAGGNTGELFF.

This clone was counted a few times. J is TRBJ1-6 and V is TRBV5-1; D is uncertain. CDR1 is SGHRS and CDR2 is YFSETQ in the germline V gene. This CDR3 spans 16 amino acids. The ends were cut back, 0 bases at V and 6 bases at J, with 13 bases in the middle. The CDR3 loop is CASSLAAATFNSPLHF. DNA for the CDR3: TGCGCCAGCAGCTTGGCCGCGGCCACGTTTAATTCACCCCTCCACTTT. The entire variable domain, with the rest obtained from reference TRBV5-1 and TRBJ1-6, is as follows: KAGVTQTPRYLIKTRGQQVTLSCSPISGHRSVSWYQQTPGQGLQFLFEYFSETQRNKGNFPGRFSGRQFSNSRSEMNVSTLELGDSALYLCASSLAAATFNSPLHFGNGTRLTVT.

The rearrangement links TRBV7-2 to TRBJ2-6; D is perhaps TRBD2 (5 bases). Germline V gives CDR1 SGHTA, CDR2 FQGNSA. The CDR3 is made up of 16 amino acids. Trimming pared 0 bases from V and 3 bases from J, leaving 9 bases between. The CDR3 spells CASSLARGFGANVLTF. The DNA for the CDR3 is TGTGCCAGCAGCTTAGCGCGAGGGTTTGGGGCCAACGTCCTGACTTTC.

This clone was detected many times. V is TRBV18 and J is TRBJ2-2; TRBD1 matches at 7 bases. The CDR3 totals 14 residues. Per the germline V gene, CDR1 is KGHSH and CDR2 is LQKENI. J lost 6 bases, V lost 4 bases, and 5 bases had no gene match. CDR3 amino acids: CASSQRTGPGELFF. The CDR3 DNA is TGTGCCAGCTCACAACGGACAGGACCCGGGGAGCTGTTTTTT.

The rearrangement joins TRBV9 to TRBJ2-5; maybe TRBD2 (7 bases). CDR3 size: 16 residues. Trimming took 3 bases from V and 0 from J, leaving 15 bases between them. Germline CDR1 is SGDLS and CDR2 is YYNGEE. This chain's CDR3 is CASSDTRGGYQETQYF. In nucleotides, the CDR3 is TGTGCCAGCAGCGACACGAGGGGGGGGTACCAAGAGACCCAGTACTTC.

A few counts support this clone. J is TRBJ1-2 and V is TRBV4-2; 7 bases fit TRBD1. There are 15 residues in the CDR3. Germline V gene data show CDR1 as LGHNA and CDR2 as YNFKEQ. Trimming cost V 0 bases and J 3 bases; bases outside gene matches: 4. The CDR3 spells CASSQDGGQDYGYTF. The DNA for the CDR3 is TGTGCCAGCAGCCAAGATGGAGGACAGGACTATGGCTACACCTTC.

This clone was detected only a few times. This chain connects TRBV28 to TRBJ2-7; D gene uncertain. CDR3 size: 12 residues. Germline CDR1 reads MDHEN; CDR2 reads SYDVKM. Trimming took 5 bases from V and 3 from J, leaving 8 bases between them. For the CDR3, the DNA is TGTGCCAGCAGTACTACCGACTACGAGCAGTACTTC. This encodes CASSTTDYEQYF.

This chain links TRBV20-1 with TRBJ2-5, with D perhaps matching TRBD2 (5 bases). TRBJ2-7 matches the DNA end more closely, so the J call is doubtful. The CDR3 length is 11 residues. The germline V gene encodes CDR1 DFQATT and CDR2 SNEGSKA (reference sequence). The CDR3 region is CSAQEGYEQYF. The CDR3 DNA sequence: TGCAGTGCCCAAGAGGGCTACGAGCAGTACTTC.

This clone was seen only a few times. This chain joins TRBV7-3 and TRBJ2-1; D perhaps matches TRBD2 (6 bases). The CDR3 runs 14 residues. Germline V lookup: CDR1 SGHTA, CDR2 FQGTGA. V was pared by 4 bases and J by 5 bases, with 12 bases between. The chain's CDR3 is CASSSPRGDNEQFF. CDR3 in DNA: TGTGCCAGCAGCTCACCCCGCGGGGACAATGAGCAGTTCTTC.

This clone has a handful of counts. The chain combines TRBV29-1 with TRBJ2-3; D not certain. V was trimmed by 0 bases and J by 2 bases, leaving 9 bases between them. The CDR3 is 14 residues long. The germline V gene has CDR1 SQVTM and CDR2 ANQGSEA. As DNA, the CDR3 is TGCAGCGTTGAAGAACAGAGCAACACAGATACGCAGTATTTT. Residues: CSVEEQSNTDTQYF.

The chain couples TRBV6-1 to TRBJ1-1; TRBD1 matches at 9 bases. The CDR3 length is 14 residues. J lost 5 bases, V lost 6 bases, and 7 bases had no gene match. Germline lookup yields CDR1 MNHNS and CDR2 SASEGT. DNA of the CDR3: TGTGCCAGCAGCCTCACAGGGGGCGAGACTGAAGCTTTCTTT. It translates to CASSLTGGETEAFF.